A selection of T cell receptor beta chains follows, all from one sample in a study of blood T cells in healthy people across ages. TCRdb fed the 5' RACE reads into MiXCR, producing one record per CDR3 protein. The data show 1.5 million to 2 million distinct CDR3 sequences, 40% to 55% seen once. Sequencing was done on a sample of blood. Receptors originate from a woman between 40 and 55 years old in good health. Both conserved end residues are part of each CDR3. D genes are given only for firm matches. Some rows have no size entry. The others give once, few or many, or a class for an expanded clone.

V	size	J	D	DNA	CDR3
TRBV6-2/TRBV6-3	few	TRBJ2-7	TRBD1	TGTGCCAGCTGGGACAGCCCCTACGAGCAGTACTTC	CASWDSPYEQYF
TRBV6-5	few	TRBJ1-4	-	TGTGCCAGCAGTCGGGGTGGTAGCGGAGAAAAACTGTTTTTT	CASSRGGSGEKLFF
TRBV18	-	TRBJ1-2	-	TGTGCCAGCTCACCAGACCGGGACCGCATCTATGGCTACACCTTC	CASSPDRDRIYGYTF
TRBV12-3/TRBV12-4	-	TRBJ2-1	-	TGTGCCAGCAGTTTGGGTGGCGGCCTAAATGAGCAGTTCTTC	CASSLGGGLNEQFF
TRBV28	-	TRBJ2-4	TRBD1	TGTGCCAGCAGTGCTACAGGGGGCACTTTTGCCATTCAGTACTTC	CASSATGGTFAIQYF
TRBV11-2	-	TRBJ1-1	-	TGTGCCAGCAGCCTTTCCAACGCTGAAGCTTTCTTT	CASSLSNAEAFF
TRBV2	-	TRBJ2-3	TRBD2	TGTGCCAGCATTGTCGGGGGGAGGGTGACAGATACGCAGTATTTT	CASIVGGRVTDTQYF
TRBV4-1	-	TRBJ1-4	TRBD1	TGCGCCAGCAGCCAAGTAACAGGGGGTAATGAAAAACTGTTTTTT	CASSQVTGGNEKLFF
TRBV5-1	-	TRBJ2-1	-	TGCGCCAGCAAGACAGCGGAACCCTACAATGAGCAGTTCTTC	CASKTAEPYNEQFF
TRBV6-2/TRBV6-3	-	TRBJ2-7	-	TGTGCCAGCAGTTACGCCCGGAGCTCCTACGAGCAGTACTTC	CASSYARSSYEQYF
TRBV6-1	-	TRBJ2-7	TRBD1	TGTGCCAGCAACCGGGACAGGACCGGGGGATACGAGCAGTACTTC	CASNRDRTGGYEQYF
TRBV2	-	TRBJ1-5	-	TGTGCCAGTAAAAGAAGGGGGGCAACGCAGCCCCAGCATTTT	CASKRRGATQPQHF